The clone carrying this T cell receptor (beta chain) was picked up many times. Antigen: not known. cDNA synthesis was performed by 5'RACE with 10-nucleotide random UMIs. TCRdb processed the 5' RACE reads anew with MiXCR; each CDR3 protein has one entry. The table lists about 59,000 distinct CDR3 sequences, approximately 11% of them singletons. The sample is drawn from a study of neurological immune-mediated disorders. Study-level findings and limits: Private repertoires in all groups were suggested, as expanded clones shared no CDR3 amino acid sequences across subjects. In HTLV-1-associated myelopathy, TCR clonal expansion was greatest, whereas multiple sclerosis had the least, falling below healthy controls.

The clonotype originates from a woman in her sixties or seventies with HTLV-1-associated myelopathy (HAM/TSP). The sample taken for sequencing was PBMCs.

DNA of the CDR3: TGTGCCAGCAGCTTAATAGCGGGTCAAGAGACCCAGTACTTC. It yields the protein CASSLIAGQETQYF. V and J are TRBV11-2 and TRBJ2-5; 7 positions match TRBD2. Germline-derived CDR1 and CDR2 are SGHAT and FQNNGV. The CDR3 contains 14 residues. After removal of 2 bases from V and 2 bases from J, the junction contained 2 bases not matched to a gene. Drawing the rest from reference TRBV11-2 and TRBJ2-5, the complete variable domain is EAGVAQSPRYKIIEKRQSVAFWCNPISGHATLYWYQQILGQGPKLLIQFQNNGVVDDSQLPKDRFSAERLKGVDSTLKIQPAKLEDSAVYLCASSLIAGQETQYFGPGTRLLVL.